This TCR beta chain was retrieved from a study of T cell repertoires in cytomegalovirus infection. As for the study in general: Matching HLA type, along with CMV infection, was indicated by public TCR beta signatures. Study-level points and caveats: Across the ex vivo response, the dominant clonotypes were HLA-C-restricted CMV-specific TCR beta clonotypes. The cumulative frequency of public TCR beta families distinguished individuals who carried CMV together with the relevant HLA.

One entry per CDR3 protein results from TCRdb running MiXCR on the reads. The sample lists approximately 700,000 distinct CDR3 sequences, 35% occurring once. The V and J ends lost 5 bases and 4 bases respectively, with 21 bases between them. This CDR3 spans 17 amino acids. Germline assignment: CDR1 SGHVS and CDR2 FNYEAQ. This clonotype was seen many times. Antigen specificity is unknown. This TCR was sampled from a human donor in good health (CMV status not recorded). Some clones in this sample may be carry-over from other donors' samples. Sequencing input: PBMCs. The V call is TRBV7-6, the J call TRBJ1-3; tentatively, D is TRBD1 (5 bases). The CDR3: CASSIRGPGGNGNTIYF. The CDR3, as DNA: TGTGCCAGCAGCATCCGAGGGCCGGGGGGGAACGGAAACACCATATATTTT.